Sequencing of this T cell receptor (beta chain) was carried out in a study of T cells in Graves' hyperthyroidism and ophthalmopathy. Study-wide points: Most thyroid-expanded clonotypes above 0.001 were also found in blood.

A few counts support this clonotype. Its specificity is unknown. Using RNA transcripts as the source, TCR beta CDR3 regions were amplified. First-round RT-PCR targeting the TCR CDR3 was performed with the HTBI primer set. TCRdb reanalysed the multiplex PCR reads using MiXCR and keeps one entry per CDR3 protein. The sample carries approximately 510,000 distinct CDR3 sequences, under 25% recorded once. V shed 4 bases and J shed 3 bases, with 16 bases lying between them. CDR1 is MNHEY and CDR2 is SVGEGT in the germline V gene. CDR3 size: 15 residues. Diagnosis rested on symptoms, serum thyroxine and TRAb, thyroid ultrasound, and orbital computed tomography. The authors took PBMCs from roughly 9.5 ml fresh peripheral blood.

The sample was blood. This TCR was recovered from a man aged 18 to 30 with Graves' hyperthyroidism. The chain combines TRBV6-2 or TRBV6-3 with TRBJ2-7; perhaps TRBD1 as D (6 bases). The CDR3 region is CASSLLRQVIYEQYF. DNA of the CDR3: TGTGCCAGCAGTTTGCTCCGACAGGTAATCTACGAGCAGTACTTC.